This T cell receptor (beta chain) was sequenced in a study of blood T cell repertoires in COVID-19. V dropped 6 bases and J dropped 0 bases, with 14 bases sitting between them. CDR3 length equals 15 residues. Looked up from germline, CDR1 is SNHLY and CDR2 is FYNNEI. Some clones are missing from TCRdb's copy, which holds only in-frame ones; the method was immunoSEQ multiplex PCR. The sample carries around 250,000 clones, around 90% recorded once. This chain joins TRBV2 and TRBJ1-1, with D possibly matching TRBD1 (6 bases). Sample: peripheral blood. This receptor was obtained from a human donor in a cohort sampled during active COVID-19. CDR3 sequence: CASRGRGFMNTEAFF. The DNA of the CDR3 is TGTGCCAGCAGGGGGAGGGGGTTCATGAACACTGAAGCTTTCTTT.